Each of the 29 T cell receptor beta chains below was sequenced from the same sample in a study of blood T cells in healthy people across ages. Through a sample-barcoded 5' primer and a J-beta primer mix, a second PCR was run for 7 to 11 cycles. TCRdb redid the calling of the 5' RACE reads with MiXCR, one entry per CDR3 protein. There are about 670,000 distinct CDR3 sequences in the sample; over 40% occur only once, and approximately 15% lies in the top ten. The sequencing sample was made of blood. These receptors all stem from a woman of 80 years or more in good health.

The sample holds one count of this clonotype. The chain combines TRBV12-3 or TRBV12-4 with TRBJ2-3; the D is unclear. V lost 1 base to trimming and J lost 1 base, with 9 bases between them. This CDR3 has 15 amino acids. CDR3 nucleotides: TGTGCCAGCAGTTTAGTGCTAGATCGCACAGATACGCAGTATTTT. Amino acid sequence: CASSLVLDRTDTQYF.

This clonotype was observed at least ten times. The chain is built from TRBV25-1 and TRBJ2-3; possibly TRBD2 for D (6 bases). The CDR3 has 15 residues. Germline V gives CDR1 MGHDK, CDR2 SYGVNS. The V and J ends lost 6 bases and 5 bases respectively, with 18 bases between them. The CDR3 protein is CASRRGPRARDTQYF. The CDR3 region has the DNA TGTGCCAGCAGGCGGGGTCCCCGGGCAAGAGATACGCAGTATTTT.

This clonotype was picked up a small number of times. The V gene is TRBV6-4, the J gene TRBJ2-3, with TRBD1 matching over 7 bases. Trimming removed 4 bases from V and 3 bases from J; junction bases left unmatched: 7. There are 15 residues in the CDR3. The germline CDR1 and CDR2 sequences are MRHNA and SNTAGT. CDR3 sequence reads: CASSAAGGSTDTQYF. The CDR3 DNA is TGTGCCAGCAGTGCGGCAGGGGGAAGTACAGATACGCAGTATTTT.

There are many counts of this clonotype. In DNA form, the CDR3 reads TGTGCCAGCAGCTTGAGGGAAACGGGATCCACAGATACGCAGTATTTT. Translation gives CASSLRETGSTDTQYF. The V gene is TRBV5-5, the J gene TRBJ2-3; a weak D match, TRBD2 (5 bases). Germline V CDR1 and CDR2: SGHKS, YYEKEE (reference sequence). V lost 1 base and J lost 2, with 14 bases in between. CDR3 length: 16 residues.

The rearrangement joins TRBV14 to TRBJ2-5; the D gene is possibly TRBD1 (6 bases). Germline CDR1 is SGHDN and CDR2 is FVKESK. There are 15 residues in the CDR3. Trimming shortened V by 1 base and J by 2 bases, and 11 bases separated the two germline ends. CDR3 residues: CASSQGDIPQETQYF. DNA of the CDR3: TGTGCCAGCAGCCAAGGGGACATACCGCAAGAGACCCAGTACTTC.

This clonotype has at least ten counts. The rearrangement links TRBV5-1 to TRBJ2-3, with TRBD2 matching over 14 bases. V shed 4 bases and J 2 bases; nucleotides not matched to a gene: 12. This CDR3 is built from 19 residues. The V gene's germline CDR1 is SGHRS and CDR2 YFSETQ. Here the CDR3 DNA reads TGCGCCAGCAGCCCCGCCGGGACTAGCGGGAGTAGGAACACAGATACGCAGTATTTT. It codes for CASSPAGTSGSRNTDTQYF.

The chain recombines TRBV5-8 with TRBJ1-1; 7 bases fit TRBD1. Looked up from germline, CDR1 is SGHTS and CDR2 is YDEGEE. V lost 4 bases, J lost 11 bases, and 17 bases stayed unmatched. CDR3 length: 15 residues. Written as DNA, the CDR3 is TGTGCCAGCAGCCAGTGGGTTGGTGCAACAGGGGACGCTTTCTTT. Amino acid sequence: CASSQWVGATGDAFF.

This clonotype was observed a few times. It may be a read error: a sequence one base away is much more abundant. The V and J genes are TRBV25-1 and TRBJ2-3, with D perhaps TRBD2 (5 bases). Germline V gives CDR1 MGHDK, CDR2 SYGVNS. This CDR3 region has 13 residues. The V end was cut by 4 bases, the J end by 5 bases, with 10 bases between. The CDR3 here is CASSVASGDTQYF. CDR3 sequence (DNA): TGTGCCAGCAGTGTAGCGTCAGGAGATACGCAGTATTTT.

This clonotype has a handful of counts. The chain recombines TRBV6-1 with TRBJ2-3, with D unclear. There are 12 residues in the CDR3. Germline V gives CDR1 MNHNS, CDR2 SASEGT. V shed 8 bases and J shed 2 bases, with 8 bases lying between them. The CDR3 DNA reads as TGTGCCAGCGTCTTAACCACAGATACGCAGTATTTT. It yields the protein CASVLTTDTQYF.

The V gene is TRBV3-1, the J gene TRBJ2-7; 7 bases line up with TRBD1. J was trimmed by 7 bases and V by 4 bases; bases with no gene match: 10. The CDR3 runs to 14 residues. Per the germline V gene, CDR1 is LGHDT and CDR2 is YNNKEL (reference sequence). This chain's CDR3 is CASSPLGRGWEQYF. The CDR3, as DNA: TGTGCCAGCAGCCCGCTGGGCAGGGGGTGGGAGCAGTACTTC.

The chain combines TRBV6-2 or TRBV6-3 with TRBJ1-2; D uncertain. This CDR3 has 16 amino acids. Germline V gives CDR1 MNHEY, CDR2 SVGEGT. Trimming stripped 7 bases from V and 6 bases from J, with 24 bases between. For the CDR3, the DNA is TGTGCCAGCACCCACATTCTGGGGTCTCTTTGGAATGGCTACACCTTC. Encoded protein: CASTHILGSLWNGYTF.

This chain connects TRBV4-1 to TRBJ2-1; no reliable D call. This CDR3 is built from 13 residues. Germline assignment: CDR1 MGHRA and CDR2 YSYEKL. V was clipped by 3 bases and J by 7 bases, with 10 bases between them. The CDR3 nucleotides read TGCGCCAGCAGCCATCCACTATTTAATGAGCAGTTCTTC. Residues: CASSHPLFNEQFF.

V usage is TRBV12-3 or TRBV12-4 and J usage is TRBJ1-2; D remains unclear. V shed 6 bases and J shed 8 bases, with 13 bases lying between them. The CDR3 runs 12 residues. The CDR3 DNA reads TGTGCCAGCAGCGCAGACACGGCGGGCTACACCTTC. It is translated as CASSADTAGYTF.

The chain has TRBV2 and TRBJ1-6; D ambiguous. In germline, CDR1 is SNHLY, CDR2 FYNNEI. The CDR3 loop spans 14 amino acids. V shed 8 bases and J shed 7 bases, with 15 bases lying between them. The CDR3 spells CASGIGRKNSPLHF. The CDR3 DNA is TGTGCCAGCGGAATTGGACGGAAAAATTCACCCCTCCACTTT. The full variable domain, its missing parts supplied by reference TRBV2 and TRBJ1-6, is EPEVTQTPSHQVTQMGQEVILRCVPISNHLYFYWYRQILGQKVEFLVSFYNNEISEKSEIFDDQFSVERPDGSNFTLKIRSTKLEDSAMYFCASGIGRKNSPLHFGNGTRLTVT.

This clonotype occurred many times. The chain combines TRBV20-1 with TRBJ1-5, with no clear D. The CDR3 sequence is 12 residues long. V lost 3 bases, J lost 2 bases, and 5 bases lay in between. The germline gives CDR1 DFQATT, CDR2 SNEGSKA (reference sequence). The DNA of the CDR3 is TGCAGTGCTAGGCAGGGCAATCAGCCCCAGCATTTT. It encodes CSARQGNQPQHF.

This clonotype was seen a handful of times. The chain couples TRBV6-2 or TRBV6-3 to TRBJ1-1, with a possible D match to TRBD1 (5 bases). Deletions cut 4 bases from V and 5 bases from J, with 5 bases between. Looked up from germline, CDR1 is MNHEY and CDR2 is SVGEGT. The CDR3 loop spans 11 amino acids. CDR3 in DNA: TGTGCCAGCAGTTGGGGGACTGAAGCTTTCTTT. Translation gives CASSWGTEAFF.

This clonotype has more than one count but fewer than ten. The chain uses TRBV21-1 and TRBJ2-1; the table's D call, TRBD1, was not checked against the DNA. TRBV21-1 is assigned pseudogene status. CDR3 length: 18 amino acids. The CDR3 DNA follows: TGTGCCAGCAGCAAAAAAAAACCAGACGGGACAGGTAACAATGAGCAGTTCTTC. Translated: CASSKKKPDGTGNNEQFF.

The chain joins TRBV5-1 to TRBJ2-2, with 7 bases fitting TRBD1. This CDR3 is 15 amino acids long. V lost 1 base to trimming and J lost 3 bases; unmatched junction nucleotides: 3. The germline V gene encodes CDR1 SGHRS and CDR2 YFSETQ. In DNA, the CDR3 is TGCGCCAGCAGCTTGAATGGACAGGACACCGGGGAGCTGTTTTTT. Its translation is CASSLNGQDTGELFF.

This clonotype was found a few times. The V gene is TRBV12-3 or TRBV12-4, the J gene TRBJ2-1, with 7 bases identical to TRBD1. TRBJ2-7 matches the DNA end more closely, so the J call is doubtful. The CDR3 runs to 14 residues. CDR3 in DNA: TGTGCCAGCAGTAGGGACAGCCCCTACAATGAGCAGTACTTC. It specifies CASSRDSPYNEQYF.

There are a few counts of this clonotype. This chain joins TRBV9 and TRBJ1-6, with 8 bases matching TRBD1. Germline values: CDR1 SGDLS, CDR2 YYNGEE. V shed 2 bases, J shed 9 bases, and the junction held 7 bases outside the gene matches. This CDR3 contains 15 residues. As DNA, the CDR3 is TGTGCCAGCAGCGTGATGGACAGGGTGGGTTCACCCCTCCACTTT. It encodes CASSVMDRVGSPLHF.

V usage is TRBV7-2 and J usage is TRBJ1-5; D not resolved. The CDR3 has 14 residues. V was clipped by 5 bases and J by 2 bases, with 10 bases between them. Germline CDR1 and CDR2: SGHTA and FQGNSA. The CDR3 DNA reads TGTGCCAGCAGCGGTACGAACCGCAATCAGCCCCAGCATTTT. Translating gives CASSGTNRNQPQHF.

The rearrangement uses TRBV19 and TRBJ2-1; 8 bases are shared with TRBD2. V lost 4 bases, J lost 14 bases, and 7 bases stayed unmatched. Germline-derived CDR1 and CDR2 are LNHDA and SQIVND (reference sequence). CDR3 length: 12 residues. CDR3 region: CASSNLLAEEFF. The CDR3 DNA follows: TGTGCCAGTAGTAACCTACTAGCGGAGGAGTTCTTC.

The CDR3 protein is CSARGVGAGAQETQYF. The CDR3 coding sequence is TGCAGTGCTAGAGGAGTGGGGGCAGGGGCACAAGAGACCCAGTACTTC. The rearrangement uses TRBV20-1 and TRBJ2-5; D is possibly TRBD1 (6 bases). Trimming pared 1 base from V and 2 bases from J, leaving 17 bases between. This CDR3 is built from 16 residues. CDR1 is DFQATT, CDR2 SNEGSKA, per germline (reference sequence).

CDR3 nucleotide sequence: TGCAGTGCTTGGAGAGAGACCCAGTACTTC. It encodes CSAWRETQYF. The genes are TRBV20-1 and TRBJ2-5; the D is unclear. The V gene's germline CDR1 is DFQATT and CDR2 SNEGSKA (reference sequence). There are 10 residues in the CDR3. Trimming left V 5 bases short and J 4 bases short, with 5 bases between.

The rearrangement joins TRBV5-1 to TRBJ1-2; possible D gene TRBD1, 6 bases. Germline assignment: CDR1 SGHRS and CDR2 YFSETQ. Trimming cost V 2 bases and J 5 bases, with 13 bases left between them. CDR3 length equals 14 residues. The CDR3 reads CASSLGGPEYGYTF. CDR3 DNA sequence: TGCGCCAGCAGCTTAGGGGGGCCTGAATATGGCTACACCTTC.

Here the CDR3 DNA reads TGTGCCAGCAGCCATCGACTCTACGAGCAGTACTTC. It translates to CASSHRLYEQYF. The chain uses TRBV11-2 and TRBJ2-7; no reliable D call. CDR3 length: 12 residues. Trimming left V 5 bases short and J 3 bases short, with 8 bases between. The germline gives CDR1 SGHAT, CDR2 FQNNGV.

This clonotype has a count of ten or more. V usage is TRBV29-1 and J usage is TRBJ2-7; the match to TRBD2 covers 8 bases. J lost 0 bases, V lost 0 bases, and 7 bases had no gene match. The CDR3 loop spans 16 amino acids. Looked up from germline, CDR1 is SQVTM and CDR2 is ANQGSEA. For the CDR3, the DNA is TGCAGCGTTGAAGATTTAGCGGGGAGGGGCTCCTACGAGCAGTACTTC. Translating it yields CSVEDLAGRGSYEQYF.

This clonotype was observed a handful of times. The J gene is TRBJ2-5, the V gene TRBV5-1, with TRBD2 matching over 13 bases. Germline V gene data show CDR1 as SGHRS and CDR2 as YFSETQ. The CDR3 consists of 15 residues. Unmatched junction bases numbered 10, after V lost 3 bases and J lost 11 bases. CDR3 protein: CASSSGLAGYNEQYF. The CDR3 DNA reads TGCGCCAGCAGCTCGGGACTAGCGGGGTACAATGAGCAGTACTTC.

Details on this clonotype: One base away lies a much larger clone, so this may be a sequencing read error. The chain has TRBV6-2 or TRBV6-3 and TRBJ2-5, with 10 bases lining up with TRBD2. The CDR3 consists of 13 residues. Germline V gives CDR1 MNHEY, CDR2 SVGEGT. CDR3: CAGRPTSGETQYF. DNA of the CDR3: TGTGCCGGCAGACCGACTAGCGGGGAGACCCAGTACTTC.